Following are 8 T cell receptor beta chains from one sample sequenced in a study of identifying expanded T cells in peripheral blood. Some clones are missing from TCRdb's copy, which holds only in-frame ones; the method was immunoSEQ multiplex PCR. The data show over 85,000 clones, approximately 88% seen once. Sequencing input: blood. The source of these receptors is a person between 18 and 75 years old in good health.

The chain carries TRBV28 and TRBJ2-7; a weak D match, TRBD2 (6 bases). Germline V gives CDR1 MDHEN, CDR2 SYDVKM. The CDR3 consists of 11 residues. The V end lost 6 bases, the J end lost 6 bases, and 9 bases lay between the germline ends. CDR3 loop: CASRSSAEQYF. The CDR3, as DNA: TGTGCCAGCAGGTCTAGCGCCGAGCAGTACTTC. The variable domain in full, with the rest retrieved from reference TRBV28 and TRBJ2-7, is DVKVTQSSRYLVKRTGEKVFLECVQDMDHENMFWYRQDPGLGLRLIYFSYDVKMKEKGDIPEGYSVSREKKERFSLILESASTNQTSMYLCASRSSAEQYFGPGTRLTVT.

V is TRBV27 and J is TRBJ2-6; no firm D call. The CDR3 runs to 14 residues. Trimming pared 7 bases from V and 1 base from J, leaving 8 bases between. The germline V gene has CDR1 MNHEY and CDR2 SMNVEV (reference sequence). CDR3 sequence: CASTEKSGANVLTF. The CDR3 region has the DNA TGTGCCAGCACAGAAAAATCTGGGGCCAACGTCCTGACTTTC.

CDR3 in amino acids: CASSSPGQGQVDYGYTF. The CDR3 DNA follows: TGTGCCAGCAGTTCCCCGGGACAGGGGCAAGTCGACTATGGCTACACCTTC. The rearrangement joins TRBV28 to TRBJ1-2; the match to TRBD1 covers 10 bases. The germline CDR1 and CDR2 sequences are MDHEN and SYDVKM. CDR3 size: 17 residues. After removal of 4 bases from V and 3 bases from J, the junction contained 11 bases not matched to a gene.

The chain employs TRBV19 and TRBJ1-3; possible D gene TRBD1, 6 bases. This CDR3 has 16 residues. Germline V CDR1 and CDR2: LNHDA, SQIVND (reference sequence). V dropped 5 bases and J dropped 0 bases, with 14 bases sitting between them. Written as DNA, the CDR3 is TGTGCCAGTAGTCCGGCAGGGGTCTACTCTGGAAACACCATATATTTT. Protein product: CASSPAGVYSGNTIYF.

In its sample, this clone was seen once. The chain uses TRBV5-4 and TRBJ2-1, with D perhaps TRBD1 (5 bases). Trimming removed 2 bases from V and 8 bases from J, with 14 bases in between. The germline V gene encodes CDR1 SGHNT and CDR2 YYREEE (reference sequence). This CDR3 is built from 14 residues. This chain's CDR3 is CASSFFSRVDEQFF. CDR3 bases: TGTGCCAGCAGCTTCTTTTCCAGGGTCGATGAGCAGTTCTTC.

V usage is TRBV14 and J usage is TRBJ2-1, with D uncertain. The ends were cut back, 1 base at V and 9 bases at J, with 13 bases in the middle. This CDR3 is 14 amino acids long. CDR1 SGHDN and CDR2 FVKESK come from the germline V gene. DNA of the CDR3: TGTGCCAGCAGCCAAGGAGGTGAGCTGAGTGAGCAGTTCTTC. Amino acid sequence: CASSQGGELSEQFF.

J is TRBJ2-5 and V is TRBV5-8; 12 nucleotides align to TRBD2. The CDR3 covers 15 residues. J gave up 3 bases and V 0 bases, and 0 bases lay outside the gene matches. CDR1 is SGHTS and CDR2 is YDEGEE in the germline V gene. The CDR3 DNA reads TGTGCCAGCAGCTTGGGGACTAGCGGGAAAGAGACCCAGTACTTC. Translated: CASSLGTSGKETQYF.

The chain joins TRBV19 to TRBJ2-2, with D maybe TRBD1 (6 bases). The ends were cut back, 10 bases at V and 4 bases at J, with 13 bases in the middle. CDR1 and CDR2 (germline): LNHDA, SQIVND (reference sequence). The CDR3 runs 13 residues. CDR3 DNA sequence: TGTGCCACTAGGGGGAGTTTCACCGGGGAGCTGTTTTTT. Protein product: CATRGSFTGELFF.